The 11 T cell receptor beta chains below were found in one sample sequenced in a study of T cells in Graves' hyperthyroidism and ophthalmopathy. Amplification yielded TCR beta CDR3 regions, with RNA transcripts as the source. The study used the HTBI primer set for a first-round RT-PCR of the TCR CDR3. TCRdb re-derived calls from the multiplex PCR reads in MiXCR, one entry per CDR3 protein. The profile covers roughly 630,000 distinct CDR3 sequences, with more than 15% appearing a single time and roughly 6.6% taken by the ten largest. What was sequenced was blood. These receptor sequences come from a woman younger than 45 with Graves' hyperthyroidism.

This clonotype was observed a handful of times. This sequence joins TRBV30 and TRBJ1-5, with 10 bases matching TRBD1. The CDR3 extends over 15 amino acids. V trimming: 5 bases; J trimming: 7 bases; junction bases outside the gene matches: 11. CDR1 is GTSNPN, CDR2 SVGIG, per germline (reference sequence). CDR3 bases: TGTGCCTGGGACGCAGGGACAGGGGTGAAACAGCCCCAGCATTTT. This codes for CAWDAGTGVKQPQHF.

The rearrangement links TRBV4-1 to TRBJ2-1, with D unclear. The germline V gene has CDR1 MGHRA and CDR2 YSYEKL. Deletions cut 1 base from V and 7 bases from J, with 8 bases between. CDR3 size: 13 residues. CDR3 protein: CASSQGSVNEQFF. CDR3 DNA sequence: TGCGCCAGCAGCCAAGGAAGCGTGAATGAGCAGTTCTTC.

This clonotype was observed at least ten times. The CDR3 protein is CASSERLSIDEQFF. In DNA, the CDR3 is TGTGCCAGCAGTGAGAGGCTAAGTATCGATGAGCAGTTCTTC. The chain employs TRBV2 and TRBJ2-1; D remains unclear. This CDR3 is built from 14 residues. Germline V gene sequence: CDR1 SNHLY, CDR2 FYNNEI. The V and J ends lost 3 bases and 8 bases respectively, with 14 bases between them.

Only a few counts were recorded for this clonotype. The genes are TRBV18 and TRBJ2-2; the D is unclear. The CDR3 runs to 15 residues. The V gene's germline CDR1 is KGHSH and CDR2 LQKENI. V shed 2 bases and J shed 0 bases, with 7 bases lying between them. CDR3: CASSPYPANTGELFF. CDR3 DNA: TGTGCCAGCTCACCATATCCAGCGAACACCGGGGAGCTGTTTTTT.

This clonotype occurred many times. This chain links TRBV20-1 with TRBJ2-5, with 7 bases fitting TRBD2. The CDR3 has 14 amino acids. Germline loops: CDR1 DFQATT, CDR2 SNEGSKA (reference sequence). Losses at the gene ends were 0 bases for V and 10 bases for J; bases not matched to a gene: 11. CDR3 bases: TGCAGTGCTAGAGAGGGAGCGGGGCCAGTCGACCAGTACTTC. It is translated as CSAREGAGPVDQYF.

The chain couples TRBV10-3 to TRBJ2-1, with D perhaps TRBD2 (6 bases). The germline gives CDR1 ENHRY, CDR2 SYGVKD. V was trimmed by 7 bases and J by 5 bases, leaving 12 bases between them. This CDR3 has 13 amino acids. This CDR3 reads CAITGLTDNEQFF. In nucleotides, the CDR3 is TGTGCCATCACCGGACTAACCGACAATGAGCAGTTCTTC.

This clonotype was seen more than once but under ten times. The chain employs TRBV13 and TRBJ1-5, with D unclear. Germline CDR1 is PRHDT and CDR2 is FYEKMQ (reference sequence). The CDR3 runs 15 residues. Trimming took off 4 bases at V and 4 bases at J, with 14 bases between the two ends. CDR3 DNA: TGTGCCAGCAGCTCGCCCGGGTTGGGGAATCAGCCCCAGCATTTT. Its translation is CASSSPGLGNQPQHF.

This chain connects TRBV9 to TRBJ1-1; the D gene is possibly TRBD1 (5 bases). The CDR3 is made up of 15 amino acids. The germline CDR1 and CDR2 sequences are SGDLS and YYNGEE. V was pared by 0 bases and J by 3 bases, with 12 bases between. Written as DNA, the CDR3 is TGTGCCAGCAGCGTAGGTATATCGGGGGACACTGAAGCTTTCTTT. Translation: CASSVGISGDTEAFF.

As to this clonotype: A clone one base away is much larger, so this may be a read error. This chain links TRBV20-1 with TRBJ2-3, with a possible D match to TRBD2 (7 bases). CDR1 and CDR2 from the germline V gene are DFQATT and SNEGSKA (reference sequence). The CDR3 consists of 15 residues. The V end was cut by 4 bases, the J end by 6 bases, with 20 bases between. CDR3 amino acids: CSATNGGRGEDTQYF. CDR3 DNA sequence: TGCAGTGCTACAAACGGGGGGCGCGGGGAGGATACGCAGTATTTT.

This clonotype appeared many times. The chain employs TRBV2 and TRBJ2-3; the match to TRBD2 covers 9 bases. Germline V CDR1 and CDR2: SNHLY, FYNNEI. The J segment lost 5 bases and the V segment lost 6 bases, leaving 15 bases of the junction unmatched. The CDR3 has 17 amino acids. DNA of the CDR3: TGTGCCAGCAGAGGTTATAGCGGGAGAGCCGGGAGAGATACGCAGTATTTT. It yields the protein CASRGYSGRAGRDTQYF.

This clonotype was counted at least ten times. The V and J genes are TRBV7-2 and TRBJ1-2; 12 nucleotides match TRBD1. The CDR3 sequence is 17 residues long. V lost 0 bases, J lost 6 bases, and 8 bases stayed unmatched. Germline CDR1 and CDR2: SGHTA and FQGNSA. The CDR3: CASSLAGGTGGWDGYTF. Here the CDR3 DNA reads TGTGCCAGCAGCTTAGCGGGGGGGACAGGGGGCTGGGATGGCTACACCTTC.